One and the same sample provided the 22 T cell receptor beta chains below, sequenced in a study of blood T cell repertoires in COVID-19. TCRdb's table, derived via immunoSEQ multiplex PCR, lists solely in-frame clones and lacks some. This table has around 70,000 clones, around 93% appearing once. The sequenced sample was peripheral blood. The receptors shown here come from a human donor in a cohort sampled during active COVID-19.

The chain combines TRBV7-8 with TRBJ1-6, with D perhaps matching TRBD1 (5 bases). The CDR3 consists of 15 residues. Germline CDR1 and CDR2: SGHVS and FQNEAQ. V was pared by 5 bases and J by 7 bases, with 15 bases between. This CDR3 reads CASSPVGGENSPLHF. The CDR3 DNA reads TGTGCCAGCAGCCCAGTGGGGGGGGAGAATTCACCCCTCCACTTT. Combining the CDR3 with reference TRBV7-8 and TRBJ1-6 gives the whole variable domain GAGVSQSPRYKVAKRGQDVALRCDPISGHVSLFWYQQALGQGPEFLTYFQNEAQLDKSGLPSDRFFAERPEGSVSTLKIQRTQQEDSAVYLCASSPVGGENSPLHFGNGTRLTVT.

This clone was recorded once. In the same sample, other DNA sequences code for this CDR3. The chain joins TRBV7-9 to TRBJ2-7; 7 nucleotides agree with TRBD1. The V and J ends lost 4 bases and 3 bases, in that order; junction bases with no gene match: 6. The CDR3 loop spans 14 amino acids. Germline lookup yields CDR1 SEHNR and CDR2 FQNEAQ (reference sequence). The DNA for the CDR3 is TGTGCCAGCAGCTCCGGGACAGAGATCTACGAGCAGTACTTC. Translation gives CASSSGTEIYEQYF.

The chain uses TRBV19 and TRBJ1-1; no firm D call. The V and J ends lost 7 bases and 4 bases respectively, with 13 bases between them. CDR3 size: 13 residues. The germline CDR1 and CDR2 sequences are LNHDA and SQIVND (reference sequence). The CDR3 sequence is CASKYGNPTEAFF. The CDR3 DNA sequence: TGTGCCAGTAAATACGGGAACCCCACTGAAGCTTTCTTT.

The V gene is TRBV10-2, the J gene TRBJ2-1; D ambiguous. Per the germline V gene, CDR1 is WSHSY and CDR2 is SAAADI. The V and J ends lost 2 bases and 13 bases respectively, with 6 bases between them. The CDR3 totals 10 residues. The CDR3 coding sequence is TGCGCCAGCAGTGAGAATCCTCAGTTCTTC. It translates to CASSENPQFF.

The V and J genes are TRBV7-8 and TRBJ1-6; 8 bases align to TRBD1. Germline V gene sequence: CDR1 SGHVS, CDR2 FQNEAQ. With V trimmed by 5 bases and J by 4 bases, 7 bases remained unmatched. The CDR3 runs to 16 residues. The CDR3 coding sequence is TGTGCCAGCAGCCCCTACCGGGACAGGTATAATTCACCCCTCCACTTT. Amino acids: CASSPYRDRYNSPLHF. The whole variable domain, remainder taken from reference TRBV7-8 and TRBJ1-6, is GAGVSQSPRYKVAKRGQDVALRCDPISGHVSLFWYQQALGQGPEFLTYFQNEAQLDKSGLPSDRFFAERPEGSVSTLKIQRTQQEDSAVYLCASSPYRDRYNSPLHFGNGTRLTVT.

The chain has TRBV6-5 and TRBJ2-7; D possibly corresponds to TRBD1 (6 bases). CDR1 and CDR2 from the germline V gene are MNHEY and SVGAGI. This CDR3 region has 15 residues. V shed 6 bases and J shed 2 bases, with 17 bases lying between them. CDR3 in DNA: TGTGCCAGCAGACGGAACAGGGACGGCGCCTACGAGCAGTACTTC. It codes for CASRRNRDGAYEQYF.

In its sample, this clone was seen once. J is TRBJ2-7 and V is TRBV2; weak D call: TRBD2 (6 bases). CDR1 and CDR2 from the germline V gene are SNHLY and FYNNEI. The CDR3 length is 14 residues. Deletions cut 6 bases from V and 0 bases from J, with 12 bases between. The CDR3 protein is CASRGDFSSYEQYF. The CDR3 DNA reads as TGTGCCAGCAGGGGGGACTTCAGCTCCTACGAGCAGTACTTC. Full variable domain (rest looked up from reference TRBV2 and TRBJ2-7): EPEVTQTPSHQVTQMGQEVILRCVPISNHLYFYWYRQILGQKVEFLVSFYNNEISEKSEIFDDQFSVERPDGSNFTLKIRSTKLEDSAMYFCASRGDFSSYEQYFGPGTRLTVT.

This clone has just one count. V is TRBV21-1 and J is TRBJ2-1; the DNA was not compared with TRBD1, the D call given in the table. TRBV21-1 corresponds to a pseudogene. There are 15 residues in the CDR3. CDR3 DNA sequence: TGTGCCAGCAGCAAAGGGGGACAGACCTACAATGAGCAGTTCTTC. As protein: CASSKGGQTYNEQFF.

This clone was counted a single time. The chain employs TRBV19 and TRBJ2-6; 10 bases fit TRBD1. CDR1 and CDR2 (germline): LNHDA, SQIVND (reference sequence). The CDR3 has 20 amino acids. The J segment lost 1 base and the V segment lost 1 base, leaving 10 bases of the junction unmatched. The CDR3 here is CASSIVGLGTGVSGANVLTF. CDR3 coding DNA: TGTGCCAGTAGTATAGTGGGTTTGGGGACAGGGGTATCTGGGGCCAACGTCCTGACTTTC.

The chain couples TRBV6-5 to TRBJ2-5, with 13 bases that match TRBD2. V lost 5 bases to trimming and J lost 7 bases; unmatched junction nucleotides: 7. The CDR3 spans 15 residues. CDR1 is MNHEY, CDR2 SVGAGI, per germline. The chain's CDR3 is CASSQLAGGPGTQYF. CDR3 nucleotide sequence: TGTGCCAGCAGTCAACTAGCGGGAGGGCCCGGGACCCAGTACTTC.

V and J are TRBV28 and TRBJ2-1, with 12 positions matching TRBD2. The CDR3 totals 15 residues. CDR1 MDHEN and CDR2 SYDVKM come from the germline V gene. V gave up 4 bases and J gave up 9 bases; unmatched junction bases: 7. The CDR3 reads CASSSLAGGPVEQFF. In DNA form, the CDR3 reads TGTGCCAGCAGTTCCCTAGCGGGAGGGCCGGTTGAGCAGTTCTTC.

CDR3 nucleotides: TGTGCCAGCAGCCAAGCGGGGGGCCGAGGCGGGGAGCTGTTTTTT. It encodes CASSQAGGRGGELFF. The J gene is TRBJ2-2, the V gene TRBV3-1 (or the pseudogene TRBV3-2), with a weak D call TRBD2 (7 bases). The V and J ends lost 1 base and 7 bases respectively, with 13 bases between them. CDR1 and CDR2 from the germline V gene are LGHDT and YNNKEL (reference sequence). The length of the CDR3 is 15 residues.

A single count supports this clone. Other DNA sequences of this sample code for an identical CDR3. The chain recombines TRBV9 with TRBJ1-1; TRBD1 matches at 7 bases. The V gene's germline CDR1 is SGDLS and CDR2 YYNGEE. With V trimmed by 0 bases and J by 3 bases, 5 bases remained unmatched. The CDR3 spans 15 residues. The CDR3, as DNA: TGTGCCAGCAGCGTAGGGCAGGGGGGCGACACTGAAGCTTTCTTT. Its translation: CASSVGQGGDTEAFF.

The genes are TRBV19 and TRBJ2-6; maybe TRBD2 (6 bases). Trimming pared 3 bases from V and 0 bases from J, leaving 12 bases between. CDR3 length equals 17 residues. The germline gives CDR1 LNHDA, CDR2 SQIVND (reference sequence). CDR3 sequence reads: CASSIWADYSGANVLTF. The CDR3 nucleotides read TGTGCCAGTAGTATCTGGGCGGACTACTCTGGGGCCAACGTCCTGACTTTC.

This sequence joins TRBV7-9 and TRBJ1-1, with no clear D. Between the trimmed V and J ends, which lost 5 bases and 7 bases, there was a span of 14 bases. The CDR3 has 13 amino acids. Germline CDR1 SEHNR, CDR2 FQNEAQ (reference sequence). Written as DNA, the CDR3 is TGTGCCAGCAGCCCCGCAGGTCGGGGTGAAGCTTTCTTT. Encoded protein: CASSPAGRGEAFF. The entire variable domain, with the rest obtained from reference TRBV7-9 and TRBJ1-1, is as follows: DTGVSQNPRHKITKRGQNVTFRCDPISEHNRLYWYRQTLGQGPEFLTYFQNEAQLEKSRLLSDRFSAERPKGSFSTLEIQRTEQGDSAMYLCASSPAGRGEAFFGQGTRLTVV.

This clone was seen once. This chain's CDR3 is CASSQGSGQGVYEQYF. The CDR3 nucleotides read TGTGCCAGCAGCCAAGGGTCGGGACAGGGGGTCTACGAGCAGTACTTC. This chain connects TRBV3-1 (or the pseudogene TRBV3-2) to TRBJ2-7; 11 nucleotides match TRBD1. This CDR3 is built from 16 residues. After removal of 1 base from V and 3 bases from J, the junction contained 5 bases not matched to a gene. The germline V gene encodes CDR1 LGHDT and CDR2 YNNKEL (reference sequence).

The sample holds one count of this clone. The chain links TRBV7-9 to TRBJ1-1; 9 bases are a match to TRBD1. Germline values: CDR1 SEHNR, CDR2 FQNEAQ (reference sequence). This CDR3 has 15 residues. V was clipped by 5 bases and J by 4 bases; unmatched bases: 8. CDR3 nucleotides: TGTGCCAGCAGCCAACAGGGGGCGCTGGGCACTGAAGCTTTCTTT. Translated, it gives CASSQQGALGTEAFF.

The chain recombines TRBV7-9 with TRBJ1-2; D possibly corresponds to TRBD1 (6 bases). The germline V gene has CDR1 SEHNR and CDR2 FQNEAQ (reference sequence). V dropped 7 bases and J dropped 4 bases, with 16 bases sitting between them. The CDR3 is made up of 14 amino acids. This CDR3 reads CASNGQTRPYGYTF. Written as DNA, the CDR3 is TGTGCCAGCAACGGACAGACCAGACCCTATGGCTACACCTTC.

The chain links TRBV19 to TRBJ2-7; D may be TRBD2 (6 bases). The CDR3 totals 14 residues. Germline V lookup: CDR1 LNHDA, CDR2 SQIVND (reference sequence). Trimming shortened V by 0 bases and J by 7 bases, and 13 bases separated the two germline ends. The DNA for the CDR3 is TGTGCCAGTAGTATAGAAGGTGGGAGGAAGGAGCAGTACTTC. Residues: CASSIEGGRKEQYF.

The V call is TRBV27, the J call TRBJ1-5; D not certain. The CDR3 has 9 residues. V was clipped by 5 bases and J by 9 bases, with 2 bases between them. Germline V gene sequence: CDR1 MNHEY, CDR2 SMNVEV (reference sequence). This chain's CDR3 is CASSRPQHF. The CDR3 DNA reads as TGTGCCAGCAGTCGGCCCCAGCATTTT.

The rearrangement uses TRBV18 and TRBJ2-3; 9 positions agree with TRBD2. Germline V CDR1 and CDR2: KGHSH, LQKENI. The J segment lost 4 bases and the V segment lost 3 bases, leaving 5 bases of the junction unmatched. CDR3 length: 15 residues. The CDR3 here is CASSPWREGPDTQYF. The CDR3 bases are TGTGCCAGCTCACCGTGGCGGGAGGGTCCAGATACGCAGTATTTT.

Notes on this clone: This same CDR3 is encoded by further DNA sequences in the sample. The chain recombines TRBV5-1 with TRBJ2-3; D remains ambiguous. The germline CDR1 and CDR2 sequences are SGHRS and YFSETQ. Trimming removed 0 bases from V and 1 base from J, with 3 bases in between. There are 13 residues in the CDR3. The chain's CDR3 is CASSLAGTDTQYF. In DNA, the CDR3 is TGCGCCAGCAGCTTGGCGGGCACAGATACGCAGTATTTT.